The present T cell receptor (beta chain) was sequenced within a study of blood T cell repertoires in COVID-19. Only in-frame clones appear in the TCRdb table, and some are missing; sequencing was by immunoSEQ multiplex PCR. The sample consists of about 240,000 clones, about four fifths of them appearing once. Germline V gene data show CDR1 as SGHTA and CDR2 as FQGNSA. This CDR3 spans 14 amino acids. V lost 5 bases and J 1 base, leaving 9 bases between the germline ends. This clonotype originated in a woman aged 35 to 49 who had been exposed to COVID-19. This sequence joins TRBV7-2 and TRBJ2-4; D not resolved. The sequencing input was PBMCs or T cells enriched from blood (not recorded which). The CDR3 region is CASSPSWAKNIQYF. The DNA of the CDR3 is TGTGCCAGCAGCCCTAGTTGGGCCAAAAACATTCAGTACTTC.